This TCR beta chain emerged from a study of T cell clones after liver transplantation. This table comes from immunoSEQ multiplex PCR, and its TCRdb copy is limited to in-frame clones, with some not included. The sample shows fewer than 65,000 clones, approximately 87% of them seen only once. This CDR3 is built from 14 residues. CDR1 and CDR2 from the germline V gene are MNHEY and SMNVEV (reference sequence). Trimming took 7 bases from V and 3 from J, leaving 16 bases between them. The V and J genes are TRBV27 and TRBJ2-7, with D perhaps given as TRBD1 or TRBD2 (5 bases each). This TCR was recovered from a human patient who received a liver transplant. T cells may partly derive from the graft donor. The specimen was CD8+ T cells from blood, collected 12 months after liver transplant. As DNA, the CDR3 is TGTGCCAGCAACGGGGCTGGGCCTCTCTACGAGCAGTACTTC. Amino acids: CASNGAGPLYEQYF.